The sequence of this TCR beta chain was determined in a study of Ad26.COV2.S vaccination and SARS-CoV-2 variants. Study-level findings and limits: Placebo recipients had lower spike-specific TCR breadth than vaccine recipients.

Assay: immunoSEQ multiplex PCR; the TCRdb copy retains only in-frame clones and omits some. The data contain roughly 250,000 clones, approximately 88% of them singletons. As regards this clone: The antigen remains unidentified.

V shed 9 bases, J shed 3 bases, and the junction held 5 bases outside the gene matches. The CDR3 loop spans 14 amino acids. The germline V gene encodes CDR1 SGDLS and CDR2 YYNGEE. Sample treatment: 15 to 20 received Ad26.COV2.S at low or high dose, single or two shots; a few received placebo; per-sample allocation not given. Sampling was performed 63 days after the first vaccine or placebo injection. An Ad26 vector expressing Wuhan-strain SARS-CoV-2 spike served as the vaccine. This specimen consisted of peripheral blood, obtained in a trial of Ad26.COV2.S vaccine versus placebo. The V gene is TRBV9, the J gene TRBJ2-2, with 10 bases lining up with TRBD1. This sequence was found in a person aged 18-60 years who received the Ad26.COV2.S COVID-19 vaccine or a placebo. The CDR3 here is CATSGTGDTGELFF. DNA for the CDR3: TGTGCCACCTCTGGGACAGGGGACACCGGGGAGCTGTTTTTT.